Below are 9 T cell receptor beta chains sequenced from a single sample in a study of T cell repertoires in cytomegalovirus infection. TCRdb re-analysed the reads in MiXCR, keeping a single row per CDR3 protein. The sample has 830,000 or so distinct CDR3 sequences; less than 35% are singletons. Their target antigens are unknown. The starting material was cultured CD8+ T cells from PBMCs, obtained from culture after CMV antigen stimulation. All receptors come from a human donor in good health (CMV status not recorded). Some clones in this sample may be carry-over from other donors' samples.

This chain joins TRBV7-6 and TRBJ2-5; D is possibly TRBD2 (5 bases). V was trimmed by 1 base and J by 7 bases, leaving 16 bases between them. Germline V gives CDR1 SGHVS, CDR2 FNYEAQ. This CDR3 region has 15 residues. CDR3 sequence (DNA): TGTGCCAGCAGCTTAGGGATGGGCGCCCGGGGGACCCAGTACTTC. It specifies CASSLGMGARGTQYF.

This clonotype was recorded a few times. The chain employs TRBV19 and TRBJ1-1, with unresolved D. V was trimmed by 8 bases and J by 7 bases, leaving 5 bases between them. The CDR3 extends over 9 amino acids. Germline V lookup: CDR1 LNHDA, CDR2 SQIVND (reference sequence). The CDR3 loop reads CASGYEAFF. CDR3 coding DNA: TGTGCCAGTGGCTATGAAGCTTTCTTT.

V usage is TRBV19 and J usage is TRBJ1-1; TRBD1 agrees at 10 bases. The CDR3 is made up of 12 amino acids. Germline values: CDR1 LNHDA, CDR2 SQIVND (reference sequence). The V and J ends lost 9 bases and 7 bases, in that order; junction bases with no gene match: 5. The CDR3 here is CASLGQGGEAFF. CDR3 DNA sequence: TGTGCCAGCCTAGGACAGGGGGGTGAAGCTTTCTTT.

This clonotype was recorded many times. The chain recombines TRBV7-9 with TRBJ2-5, with TRBD1 identical over 8 bases. Germline V CDR1 and CDR2: SEHNR, FQNEAQ (reference sequence). The CDR3 has 14 amino acids. The ends lost 3 bases at V and 1 base at J; junction bases unmatched: 1. CDR3 protein: CASSFTGGQETQYF. In DNA form, the CDR3 reads TGTGCCAGCAGCTTCACAGGGGGCCAAGAGACCCAGTACTTC.

This clonotype came up a few times. The rearrangement uses TRBV4-1 and TRBJ2-7; 10 bases are shared with TRBD1. With V trimmed by 2 bases and J by 4 bases, 5 bases remained unmatched. Germline V gives CDR1 MGHRA, CDR2 YSYEKL. This CDR3 comprises 15 residues. The CDR3 nucleotides are TGCGCCAGCAGCCAACTCGACAGGGGGCATTACGAGCAGTACTTC. This codes for CASSQLDRGHYEQYF.

J is TRBJ1-2 and V is TRBV20-1, with TRBD1 matching 10 bases. The CDR3 has 15 amino acids. Looked up from germline, CDR1 is DFQATT and CDR2 is SNEGSKA (reference sequence). Trimming cost V 6 bases and J 6 bases; bases outside gene matches: 13. The CDR3 nucleotides read TGCAGTGCCCCAATATGGGACAGGGGCAGGGATGGCTACACCTTC. It codes for CSAPIWDRGRDGYTF.

This clonotype was seen more than once but under ten times. CDR3 amino acids: CASDRVSGELFF. CDR3 DNA sequence: TGTGCCAGCGACAGGGTCTCCGGGGAGCTGTTTTTT. V gene TRBV7-9 combines with J gene TRBJ2-2; 7 bases agree with TRBD1. The V gene's germline CDR1 is SEHNR and CDR2 FQNEAQ (reference sequence). CDR3 length: 12 residues. V shed 8 bases and J 6 bases; nucleotides not matched to a gene: 3.

The V and J genes are TRBV6-5 and TRBJ1-1; D is possibly TRBD1 (5 bases). The ends were cut back, 10 bases at V and 0 bases at J, with 12 bases in the middle. There are 13 residues in the CDR3. Per germline, CDR1 MNHEY and CDR2 SVGAGI. The CDR3 spells CATGGSLNTEAFF. DNA for the CDR3: TGTGCCACCGGGGGGTCTTTGAACACTGAAGCTTTCTTT.

V and J are TRBV19 and TRBJ2-1; TRBD1 or TRBD2 may be the D gene (5 bases each). Trimming removed 0 bases at V and 5 bases at J, with 11 bases between. The germline CDR1 and CDR2 sequences are LNHDA and SQIVND (reference sequence). CDR3 size: 15 residues. CDR3 loop: CASSIDLGANNEQFF. Written as DNA, the CDR3 is TGTGCCAGTAGTATAGATCTCGGGGCGAACAATGAGCAGTTCTTC.